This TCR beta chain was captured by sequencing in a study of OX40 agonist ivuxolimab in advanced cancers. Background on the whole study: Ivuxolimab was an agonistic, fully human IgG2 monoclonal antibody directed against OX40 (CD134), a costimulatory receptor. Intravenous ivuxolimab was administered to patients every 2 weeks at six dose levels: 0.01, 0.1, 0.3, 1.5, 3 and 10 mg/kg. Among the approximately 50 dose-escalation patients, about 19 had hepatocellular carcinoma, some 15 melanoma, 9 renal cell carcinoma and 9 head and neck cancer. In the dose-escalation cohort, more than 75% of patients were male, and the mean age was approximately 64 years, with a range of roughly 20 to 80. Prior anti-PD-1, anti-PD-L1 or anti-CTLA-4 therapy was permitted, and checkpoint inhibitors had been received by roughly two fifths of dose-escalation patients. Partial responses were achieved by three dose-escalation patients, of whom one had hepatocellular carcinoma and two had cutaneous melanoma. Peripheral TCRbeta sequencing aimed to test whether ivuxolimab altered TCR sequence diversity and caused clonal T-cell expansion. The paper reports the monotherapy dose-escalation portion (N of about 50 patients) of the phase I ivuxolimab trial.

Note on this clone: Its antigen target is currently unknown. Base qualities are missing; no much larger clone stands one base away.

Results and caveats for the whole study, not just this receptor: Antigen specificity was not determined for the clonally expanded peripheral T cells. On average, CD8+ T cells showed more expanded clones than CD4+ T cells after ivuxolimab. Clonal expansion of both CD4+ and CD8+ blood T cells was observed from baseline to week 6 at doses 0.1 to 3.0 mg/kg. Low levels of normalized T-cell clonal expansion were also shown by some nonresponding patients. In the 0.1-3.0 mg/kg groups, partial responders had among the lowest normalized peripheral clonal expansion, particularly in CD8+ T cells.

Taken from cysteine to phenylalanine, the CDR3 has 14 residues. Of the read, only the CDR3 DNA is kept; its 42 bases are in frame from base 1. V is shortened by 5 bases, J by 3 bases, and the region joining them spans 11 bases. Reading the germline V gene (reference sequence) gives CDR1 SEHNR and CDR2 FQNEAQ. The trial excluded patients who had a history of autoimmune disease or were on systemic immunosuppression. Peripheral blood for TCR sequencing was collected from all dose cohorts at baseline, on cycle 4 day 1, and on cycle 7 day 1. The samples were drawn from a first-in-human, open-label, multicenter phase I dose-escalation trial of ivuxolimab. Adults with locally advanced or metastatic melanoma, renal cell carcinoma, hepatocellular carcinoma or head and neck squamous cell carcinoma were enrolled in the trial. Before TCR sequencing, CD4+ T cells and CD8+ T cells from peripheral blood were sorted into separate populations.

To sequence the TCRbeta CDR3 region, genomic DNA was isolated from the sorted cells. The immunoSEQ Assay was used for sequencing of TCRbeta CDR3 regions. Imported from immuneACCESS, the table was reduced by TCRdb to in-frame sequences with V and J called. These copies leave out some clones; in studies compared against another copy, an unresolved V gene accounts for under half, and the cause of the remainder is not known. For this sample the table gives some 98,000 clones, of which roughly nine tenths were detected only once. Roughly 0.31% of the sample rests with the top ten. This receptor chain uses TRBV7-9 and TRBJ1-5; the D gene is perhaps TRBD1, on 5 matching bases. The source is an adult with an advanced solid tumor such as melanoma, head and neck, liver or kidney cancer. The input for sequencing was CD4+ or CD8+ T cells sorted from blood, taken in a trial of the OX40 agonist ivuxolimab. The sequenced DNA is TGTGCCAGCAGCCGAGCGGGGCACAATCAGCCCCAGCATTTT. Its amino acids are CASSRAGHNQPQHF.